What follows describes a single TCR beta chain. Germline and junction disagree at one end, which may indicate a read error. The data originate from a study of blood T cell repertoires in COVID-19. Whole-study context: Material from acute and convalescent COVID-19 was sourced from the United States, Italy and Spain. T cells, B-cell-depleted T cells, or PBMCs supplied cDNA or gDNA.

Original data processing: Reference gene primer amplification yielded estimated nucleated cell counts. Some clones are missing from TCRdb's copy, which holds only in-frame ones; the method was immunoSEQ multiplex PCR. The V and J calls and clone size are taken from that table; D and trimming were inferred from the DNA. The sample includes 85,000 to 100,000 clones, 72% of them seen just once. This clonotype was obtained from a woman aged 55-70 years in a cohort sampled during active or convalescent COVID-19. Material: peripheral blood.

This CDR3 reads CASSRLTGGKLPQHF. CDR3 DNA sequence: TGTGCTAGCAGCCGACTAACAGGGGGCAAGCTGCCCCAGCATTTT. The chain joins TRBV7-7 to TRBJ1-5; 9 bases map to TRBD1. Germline V lookup: CDR1 SSHAT, CDR2 FNYEAQ (reference sequence). The CDR3 contains 15 residues.